The text below deals with one T cell receptor (beta chain). The antigen is undetermined. This record belongs to a study of shared clonotypes between healthy human individuals. Study-level points and caveats: Blood was the sole source, and tissue repertoires probably differ.

The CDR3 runs to 14 residues. V was trimmed by 6 bases and J by 5 bases, leaving 17 bases between them. Germline lookup yields CDR1 MDHEN and CDR2 SYDVKM. At a deep level, the assay was run. The method was immunoSEQ multiplex PCR; TCRdb's version includes in-frame clones alone and lacks a portion of them. Altogether roughly 2,300,000 clones are present, 85% to 95% being singletons, with the ten largest covering around 0.35%. What was sequenced was naive CD4+ T cells from PBMCs. The subset denotes: CD45RA+ positively selected. The sequence was collected from a man between 18 and 35 years old in good health. Some clones in this sample may be carry-over from other donors' samples. The V and J genes are TRBV28 and TRBJ2-7; weak D call: TRBD2 (5 bases). CDR3 sequence (DNA): TGTGCCAGCAGGACGGCGGGCTCCCGGCACGAGCAGTACTTC. It is translated as CASRTAGSRHEQYF.